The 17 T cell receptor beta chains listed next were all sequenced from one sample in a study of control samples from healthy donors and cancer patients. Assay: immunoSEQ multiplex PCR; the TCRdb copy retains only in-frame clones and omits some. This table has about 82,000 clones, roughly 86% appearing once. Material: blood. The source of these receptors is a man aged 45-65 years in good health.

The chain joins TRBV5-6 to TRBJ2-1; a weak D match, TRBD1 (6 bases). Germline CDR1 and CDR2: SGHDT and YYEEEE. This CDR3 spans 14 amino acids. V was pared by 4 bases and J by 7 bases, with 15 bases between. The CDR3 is CASSTTGSWNEQFF. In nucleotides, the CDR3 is TGTGCCAGCAGCACTACAGGGTCTTGGAATGAGCAGTTCTTC.

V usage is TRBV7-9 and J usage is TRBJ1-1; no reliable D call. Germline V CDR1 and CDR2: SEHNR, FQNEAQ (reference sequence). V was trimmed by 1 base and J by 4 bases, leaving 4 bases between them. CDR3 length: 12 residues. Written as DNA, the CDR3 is TGTGCCAGCAGCTTAGACGTCACTGAAGCTTTCTTT. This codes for CASSLDVTEAFF.

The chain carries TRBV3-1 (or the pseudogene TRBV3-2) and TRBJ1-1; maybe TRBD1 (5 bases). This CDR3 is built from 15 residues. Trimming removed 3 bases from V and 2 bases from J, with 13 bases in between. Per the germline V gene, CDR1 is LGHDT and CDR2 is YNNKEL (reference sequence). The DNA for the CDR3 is TGTGCCAGCAGCCATTGGGACCGTAGCAACACTGAAGCTTTCTTT. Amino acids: CASSHWDRSNTEAFF.

The CDR3 sequence: CASSLSGTSGGQETQYF. CDR3 DNA sequence: TGTGCCAGCAGCCTTTCCGGGACTAGCGGGGGCCAAGAGACCCAGTACTTC. This chain joins TRBV4-2 and TRBJ2-5; 14 bases align to TRBD2. CDR3 length equals 17 residues. Germline CDR1 is LGHNA and CDR2 is YNFKEQ. V was clipped by 4 bases and J by 1 base; unmatched bases: 5.

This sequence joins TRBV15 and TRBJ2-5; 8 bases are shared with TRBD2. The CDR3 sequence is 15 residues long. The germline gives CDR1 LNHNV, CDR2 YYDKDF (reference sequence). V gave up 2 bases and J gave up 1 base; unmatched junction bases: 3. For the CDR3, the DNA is TGTGCCACCAGCAGATACACTAGCGGCCAAGAGACCCAGTACTTC. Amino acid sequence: CATSRYTSGQETQYF.

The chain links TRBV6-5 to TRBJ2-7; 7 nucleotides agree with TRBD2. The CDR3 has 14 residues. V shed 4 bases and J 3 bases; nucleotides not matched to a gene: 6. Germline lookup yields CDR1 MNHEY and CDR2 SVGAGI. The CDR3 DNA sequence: TGTGCCAGCAGTTTGGGGGGGGACCTCTACGAGCAGTACTTC. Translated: CASSLGGDLYEQYF.

The CDR3: CASSQESNRVAEAFF. For the CDR3, the DNA is TGCGCCAGCAGCCAAGAAAGTAACAGGGTGGCTGAAGCTTTCTTT. This chain connects TRBV4-3 to TRBJ1-1; a possible D gene is TRBD1 (6 bases). Germline values: CDR1 LGHNA, CDR2 YSLEER. Trimming left V 0 bases short and J 6 bases short, with 14 bases between. The CDR3 consists of 15 residues.

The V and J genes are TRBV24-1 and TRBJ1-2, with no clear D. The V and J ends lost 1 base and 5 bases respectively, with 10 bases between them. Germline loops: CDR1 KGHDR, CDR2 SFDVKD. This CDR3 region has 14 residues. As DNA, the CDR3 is TGTGCCACCAGTGATTTTTCCGGGGTATATGGCTACACCTTC. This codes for CATSDFSGVYGYTF.

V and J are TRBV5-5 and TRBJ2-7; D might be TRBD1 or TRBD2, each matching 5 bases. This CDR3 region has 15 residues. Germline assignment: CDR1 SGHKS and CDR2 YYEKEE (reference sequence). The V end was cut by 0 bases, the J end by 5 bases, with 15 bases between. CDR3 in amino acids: CASSLAAGTQHEQYV. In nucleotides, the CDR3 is TGTGCCAGCAGCTTGGCCGCCGGGACCCAGCACGAGCAGTACGTC.

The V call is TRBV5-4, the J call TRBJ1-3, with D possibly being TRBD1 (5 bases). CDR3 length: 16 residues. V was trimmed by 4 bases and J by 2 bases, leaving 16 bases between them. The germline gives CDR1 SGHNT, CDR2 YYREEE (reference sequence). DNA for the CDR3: TGTGCCAGCAGCCCTCGGGACGGAGGACCTGGAAACACCATATATTTT. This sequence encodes CASSPRDGGPGNTIYF.

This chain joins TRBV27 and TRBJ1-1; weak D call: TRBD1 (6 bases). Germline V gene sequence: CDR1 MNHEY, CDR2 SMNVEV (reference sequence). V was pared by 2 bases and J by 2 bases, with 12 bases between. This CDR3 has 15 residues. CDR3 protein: CASSLREGGNTEAFF. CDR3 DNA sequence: TGTGCCAGCAGTTTACGGGAAGGGGGAAACACTGAAGCTTTCTTT.

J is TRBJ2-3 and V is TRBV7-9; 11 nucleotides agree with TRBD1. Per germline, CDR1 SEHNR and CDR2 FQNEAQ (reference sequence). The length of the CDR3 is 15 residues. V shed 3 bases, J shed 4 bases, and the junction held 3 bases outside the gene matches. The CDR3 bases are TGTGCCAGCAGCTTGGGACAGGGGGTTTCAGATACGCAGTATTTT. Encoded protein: CASSLGQGVSDTQYF. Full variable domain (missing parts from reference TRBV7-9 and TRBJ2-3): DTGVSQNPRHKITKRGQNVTFRCDPISEHNRLYWYRQTLGQGPEFLTYFQNEAQLEKSRLLSDRFSAERPKGSFSTLEIQRTEQGDSAMYLCASSLGQGVSDTQYFGPGTRLTVL.

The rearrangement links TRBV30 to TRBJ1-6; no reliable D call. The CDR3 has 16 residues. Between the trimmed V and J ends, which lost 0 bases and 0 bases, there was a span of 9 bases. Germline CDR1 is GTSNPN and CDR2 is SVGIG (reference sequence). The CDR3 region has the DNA TGTGCCTGGAGTGTAAAGGGCCGCTCCTATAATTCACCCCTCCACTTT. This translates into CAWSVKGRSYNSPLHF.

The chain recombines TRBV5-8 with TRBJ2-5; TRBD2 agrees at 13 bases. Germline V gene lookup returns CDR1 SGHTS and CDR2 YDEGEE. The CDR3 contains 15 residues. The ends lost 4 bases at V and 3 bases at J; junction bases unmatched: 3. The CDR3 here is CASSPGLAGEETQYF. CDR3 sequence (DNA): TGTGCCAGCAGCCCCGGACTAGCGGGAGAAGAGACCCAGTACTTC.

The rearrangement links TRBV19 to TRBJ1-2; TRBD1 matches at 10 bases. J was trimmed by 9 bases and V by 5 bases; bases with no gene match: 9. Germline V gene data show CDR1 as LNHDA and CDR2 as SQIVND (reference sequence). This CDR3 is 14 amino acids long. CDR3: CASSVTGTGDRYTF. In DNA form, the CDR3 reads TGTGCCAGTAGTGTGACCGGGACAGGGGACCGCTACACCTTC.

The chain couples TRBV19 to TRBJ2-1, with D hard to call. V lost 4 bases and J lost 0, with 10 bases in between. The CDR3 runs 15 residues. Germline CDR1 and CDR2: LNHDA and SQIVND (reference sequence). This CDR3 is CASSKPGSSYNEQFF. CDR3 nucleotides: TGTGCCAGTAGTAAGCCAGGTTCCTCCTACAATGAGCAGTTCTTC.

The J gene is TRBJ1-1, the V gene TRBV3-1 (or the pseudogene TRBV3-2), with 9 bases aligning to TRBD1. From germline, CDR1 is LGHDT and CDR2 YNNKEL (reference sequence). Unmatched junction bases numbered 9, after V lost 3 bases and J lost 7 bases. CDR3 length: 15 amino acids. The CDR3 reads CASSHWDRESNEAFF. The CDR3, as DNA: TGTGCCAGCAGCCACTGGGACAGGGAGAGTAATGAAGCTTTCTTT.